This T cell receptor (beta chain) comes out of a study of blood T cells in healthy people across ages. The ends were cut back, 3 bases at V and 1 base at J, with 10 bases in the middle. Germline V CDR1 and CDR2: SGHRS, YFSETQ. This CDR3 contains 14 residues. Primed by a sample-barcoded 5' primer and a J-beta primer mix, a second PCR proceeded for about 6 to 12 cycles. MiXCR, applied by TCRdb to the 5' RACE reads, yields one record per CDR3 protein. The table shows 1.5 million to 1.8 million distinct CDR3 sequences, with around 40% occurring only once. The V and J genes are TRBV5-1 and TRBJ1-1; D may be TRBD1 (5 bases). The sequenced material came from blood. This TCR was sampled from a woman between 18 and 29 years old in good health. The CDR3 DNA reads TGCGCCAGCAGCTCCCGCGGACAGAACACTGAAGCTTTCTTT. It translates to CASSSRGQNTEAFF. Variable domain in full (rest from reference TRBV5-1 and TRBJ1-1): KAGVTQTPRYLIKTRGQQVTLSCSPISGHRSVSWYQQTPGQGLQFLFEYFSETQRNKGNFPGRFSGRQFSNSRSEMNVSTLELGDSALYLCASSSRGQNTEAFFGQGTRLTVV.